This T cell receptor (beta chain) was documented in a study of cytomegalovirus exposure and HLA in healthy donors. The assay was immunoSEQ multiplex PCR, and TCRdb's table has in-frame clones only and misses some. The sample shows about 150,000 clones, 89% of them seen only once. The CDR3 has 15 residues. The V gene's germline CDR1 is MNHEY and CDR2 SVGAGI. Unmatched junction bases numbered 5, after V lost 2 bases and J lost 4 bases. V is TRBV6-5 and J is TRBJ1-2; TRBD1 agrees at 9 bases. This TCR was sampled from a woman aged 18-29 years in good health and CMV-seropositive. The sample consisted of PBMCs. CDR3 DNA: TGTGCCAGCAGTTACAGGACAGGGGTAGGCTATGGCTACACCTTC. As protein: CASSYRTGVGYGYTF.